These 20 T cell receptor beta chains were sequenced from one sample in a study of T cells in Graves' hyperthyroidism and ophthalmopathy (dated by TCRdb to the late 2010s). Libraries came from multiplex PCR. These reads were obtained on an Illumina HiSeq 2000. The TCR beta CDR3 regions were amplified from RNA transcripts. For the first round of RT-PCR on the TCR CDR3, the HTBI primer set was used together with the Qiagen OneStep RT-PCR kit. TCRdb ran its own pipeline on the public reads, namely fastp trimming at Q25 and MiXCR clone calling, and kept in-frame beta chains. Each CDR3 protein appears once, grouped with its most common genes and DNA. The sample profile shows around 210,000 distinct CDR3 sequences; about 15% of them were found once. More than 50% of the sample belongs to the ten largest clones. Sequenced input: blood. These TCRs come from a woman aged 45-59 years with Graves' hyperthyroidism.

This clonotype was seen at least ten times. The chain couples TRBV3-1 to TRBJ2-7; no clear D gene. The germline V gene has CDR1 LGHDT and CDR2 YNNKEL (reference sequence). V shed 2 bases and J shed 2 bases, with 7 bases lying between them. This CDR3 comprises 13 residues. The CDR3 DNA sequence: TGTGCCAGCAGCCAAAACTTCCCCTACGAGCAGTACTTC. It encodes CASSQNFPYEQYF.

As concerns this clonotype: This could be a read error, since a much larger clone is one nucleotide away. The chain uses TRBV7-3 and TRBJ2-1; unclear D gene. The CDR3 sequence is 17 residues long. Germline values: CDR1 SGHTA, CDR2 FQGTGA. The CDR3 spells CAGSSGRVSGQPREQFF. As DNA, the CDR3 is TGTGCCGGCAGCTCGGGTCGTGTCTCGGGCCAGCCGCGTGAGCAGTTCTTC.

This clonotype was detected only a few times. V is TRBV20-1 and J is TRBJ2-1, with D perhaps TRBD2 (5 bases). Germline V gene sequence: CDR1 DFQATT, CDR2 SNEGSKA (reference sequence). Trimming left V 5 bases short and J 10 bases short, with 15 bases between. This CDR3 region has 12 residues. In nucleotides, the CDR3 is TGCAGTGCTCCGGACTCTGTTGAAGAGCAGTTCTTC. The encoded protein is CSAPDSVEEQFF.

This clonotype appeared many times. V and J are TRBV30 and TRBJ2-3; 7 positions agree with TRBD1. Per germline, CDR1 GTSNPN and CDR2 SVGIG (reference sequence). After removal of 2 bases from V and 0 bases from J, the junction contained 2 bases not matched to a gene. The CDR3 extends over 14 amino acids. The chain's CDR3 is CAWSKGASTDTQYF. The DNA of the CDR3 is TGTGCCTGGAGTAAGGGGGCGAGCACAGATACGCAGTATTTT.

The chain employs TRBV28 and TRBJ2-5; 8 bases fit TRBD1. CDR1 is MDHEN and CDR2 is SYDVKM in the germline V gene. Losses at the gene ends were 6 bases for V and 4 bases for J; bases not matched to a gene: 10. This CDR3 comprises 15 residues. CDR3: CASSPDRAFPETQYF. The CDR3 region has the DNA TGTGCCAGCAGCCCGGACAGGGCTTTCCCAGAGACCCAGTACTTC.

This clonotype was seen many times. This chain connects TRBV7-9 to TRBJ2-1; D gene uncertain. CDR1 is SEHNR, CDR2 FQNEAQ, per germline (reference sequence). The CDR3 is 16 amino acids. V was trimmed by 4 bases and J by 5 bases, leaving 18 bases between them. The CDR3 loop reads CASSSTSYHQNNEQFF. In DNA, the CDR3 is TGTGCCAGCAGCTCCACCTCGTACCACCAAAACAATGAGCAGTTCTTC.

The chain joins TRBV19 to TRBJ2-1; no clear D gene. Trimming removed 1 base at V and 12 bases at J, with 10 bases between. The CDR3 runs 12 residues. Germline loops: CDR1 LNHDA, CDR2 SQIVND (reference sequence). In DNA, the CDR3 is TGTGCCAGTAGTATAGTGGCCATCGGGCAGTTCTTC. Translating it yields CASSIVAIGQFF.

V gene TRBV9 combines with J gene TRBJ2-2; D is undetermined. The ends were cut back, 2 bases at V and 7 bases at J, with 15 bases in the middle. Germline loops: CDR1 SGDLS, CDR2 YYNGEE. The CDR3 has 15 residues. Here the CDR3 DNA reads TGTGCCAGCAGCGTGAGTACAGACTTTGGCGGGGAGCTGTTTTTT. Translation: CASSVSTDFGGELFF.

This clonotype was counted ten times or more. V is TRBV5-5 and J is TRBJ2-7; D gene uncertain. Germline V gene lookup returns CDR1 SGHKS and CDR2 YYEKEE (reference sequence). The CDR3 loop spans 13 amino acids. The V gene lost 0 bases and the J gene lost 2 bases, with 6 bases spanning the gap. The CDR3 DNA reads as TGTGCCAGCAGCTTGGGGCCTACCTACGAGCAGTACTTC. Its translation: CASSLGPTYEQYF.

The sample holds many counts of this clonotype. Here the CDR3 DNA reads TGTGCCAGCAGACCGGGACAGGGTATGGTCTACGAGCAGTACTTC. Residues: CASRPGQGMVYEQYF. The chain combines TRBV6-1 with TRBJ2-7; 9 bases agree with TRBD1. The germline CDR1 and CDR2 sequences are MNHNS and SASEGT. CDR3 size: 15 residues. The junction had 9 bases not matched to a gene; V was cut back by 6 bases and J by 3 bases.

This clonotype was observed at least ten times. This sequence joins TRBV7-6 and TRBJ2-7; D possibly uses TRBD1 or TRBD2 (6 bases each). Trimming pared 3 bases from V and 4 bases from J, leaving 22 bases between. This CDR3 is 17 amino acids long. Germline V lookup: CDR1 SGHVS, CDR2 FNYEAQ. In DNA, the CDR3 is TGTGCCAGCAGCTTCCGAGGCCGGGACATAGGACTATACGAGCAGTACTTC. The encoded protein is CASSFRGRDIGLYEQYF.

Only a few counts were recorded for this clonotype. The rearrangement joins TRBV11-1 to TRBJ2-1, with D possibly TRBD1 on 5 matching bases. The length of the CDR3 is 17 residues. Trimming removed 5 bases at V and 4 bases at J, with 21 bases between. The V gene's germline CDR1 is SGHAT and CDR2 FQDESV (reference sequence). The DNA of the CDR3 is TGTGCCAGCAGCCCGAGGAGAGGTAGGCGGACATACAATGAGCAGTTCTTC. It specifies CASSPRRGRRTYNEQFF.

This clonotype came up many times. The J gene is TRBJ2-7, the V gene TRBV29-1; 10 bases match TRBD1. Looked up from germline, CDR1 is SQVTM and CDR2 is ANQGSEA. The J segment lost 6 bases and the V segment lost 7 bases, leaving 6 bases of the junction unmatched. The CDR3 extends over 12 amino acids. CDR3 coding DNA: TGCAGCGCACGGGACAGGGGAGGCGAGCAGTACTTC. This encodes CSARDRGGEQYF.

Many counts were recorded for this clonotype. This chain links TRBV27 with TRBJ2-1, with TRBD2 identical over 12 bases. CDR3 length: 16 amino acids. Unmatched junction bases numbered 0, after V lost 3 bases and J lost 0 bases. CDR1 is MNHEY, CDR2 SMNVEV, per germline (reference sequence). The CDR3 coding sequence is TGTGCCAGCAGTTTGACTAGCGGGAGCTCCTACAATGAGCAGTTCTTC. This encodes CASSLTSGSSYNEQFF.

This clonotype appeared a few times. The gene calls are TRBV6-5 and TRBJ2-5; D possibly corresponds to TRBD2 (7 bases). V lost 0 bases and J lost 5, with 16 bases in between. There are 16 residues in the CDR3. Per germline, CDR1 MNHEY and CDR2 SVGAGI. CDR3 sequence: CASSYSSGGRGETQYF. The CDR3 nucleotides read TGTGCCAGCAGTTACTCGTCCGGGGGGCGCGGGGAGACCCAGTACTTC.

This clonotype was seen at least ten times. This sequence joins TRBV12-3 or TRBV12-4 and TRBJ2-1, with 8 bases that match TRBD2. This CDR3 is 13 amino acids long. J lost 7 bases, V lost 6 bases, and 5 bases had no gene match. CDR3 loop: CASSGTRVNEQFF. The DNA of the CDR3 is TGTGCCAGCAGCGGGACTAGAGTTAATGAGCAGTTCTTC.

The gene calls are TRBV27 and TRBJ1-5, with D possibly matching TRBD1 (5 bases). Trimming cost V 5 bases and J 2 bases, with 13 bases left between them. CDR1 MNHEY and CDR2 SMNVEV come from the germline V gene (reference sequence). The CDR3 is made up of 15 amino acids. CDR3 loop: CASSPLDRGNQPQHF. CDR3 coding DNA: TGTGCCAGCAGTCCTCTCGACAGAGGCAATCAGCCCCAGCATTTT.

The chain combines TRBV29-1 with TRBJ1-1; D not resolved. V was clipped by 7 bases and J by 0 bases, with 6 bases between them. Looked up from germline, CDR1 is SQVTM and CDR2 is ANQGSEA. The CDR3 sequence is 11 residues long. CDR3 amino acids: CSGQVNTEAFF. CDR3 bases: TGCAGCGGGCAGGTGAACACTGAAGCTTTCTTT.

At least ten counts were recorded for this clonotype. V and J are TRBV2 and TRBJ2-2, with unresolved D. The V end was cut by 4 bases, the J end by 7 bases, with 7 bases between. This CDR3 has 12 amino acids. Germline loops: CDR1 SNHLY, CDR2 FYNNEI. CDR3 sequence reads: CASSAYVGELFF. The CDR3 DNA reads TGTGCCAGCAGTGCGTATGTCGGGGAGCTGTTTTTT.

Note on this clonotype: One end of the junction does not line up with germline, which may come from a read error. This chain joins TRBV7-3 and TRBJ2-7; D is perhaps TRBD1 or TRBD2 (5 bases each). This CDR3 contains 13 residues. The germline CDR1 and CDR2 sequences are SGHTA and FQGTGA. CDR3 DNA sequence: TGTGCTAGCAGCCAGGGAGTAAAGACCGAGCAGTACTTC. Translating gives CASSQGVKTEQYF.